This T cell receptor beta chain was sequenced in a study of cytomegalovirus exposure and HLA in healthy donors. Findings of the study overall: Earlier analysis yielded a pattern in which most TCR beta V segments were productive about 87% or about 30% of the time.

About this clone: Its target is unknown.

V shed 1 base and J 0 bases; nucleotides not matched to a gene: 4. Germline V CDR1 and CDR2: SNHLY, FYNNEI. The CDR3 extends over 16 amino acids. PCR was performed using 60 Vbeta and 13 Jbeta primers. Clones were sequenced by immunoSEQ multiplex PCR, and TCRdb holds only the in-frame ones, with some missing. This table has some 90,000 clones, under 75% appearing once. The receptor's source is a man aged 50 to 60 in good health and CMV-seronegative. The sequencing input was PBMCs. This chain connects TRBV2 to TRBJ2-7; TRBD1 agrees at 9 bases. For the CDR3, the DNA is TGTGCCAGCAGTGAAGTTGGGACAGGGTCCTCCTACGAGCAGTACTTC. Translating gives CASSEVGTGSSYEQYF.